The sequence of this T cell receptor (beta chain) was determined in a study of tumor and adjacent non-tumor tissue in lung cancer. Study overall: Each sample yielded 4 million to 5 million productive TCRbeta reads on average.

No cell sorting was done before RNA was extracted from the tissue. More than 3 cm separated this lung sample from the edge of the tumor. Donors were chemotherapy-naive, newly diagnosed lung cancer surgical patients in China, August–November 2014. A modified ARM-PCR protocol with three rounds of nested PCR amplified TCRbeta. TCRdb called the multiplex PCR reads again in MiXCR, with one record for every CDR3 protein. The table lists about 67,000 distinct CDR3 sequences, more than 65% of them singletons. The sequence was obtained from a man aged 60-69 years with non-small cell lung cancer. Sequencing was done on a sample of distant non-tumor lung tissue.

The CDR3 coding sequence is TGCGCCAGCAGCTTACAGGGGTTCGCGAACACCGGGGAGCTGTTTTTT. This translates into CASSLQGFANTGELFF. This chain connects TRBV5-1 to TRBJ2-2, with TRBD1 matching over 7 bases. With V trimmed by 2 bases and J by 0 bases, 4 bases remained unmatched. Germline V gives CDR1 SGHRS, CDR2 YFSETQ. The CDR3 is 16 residues long.